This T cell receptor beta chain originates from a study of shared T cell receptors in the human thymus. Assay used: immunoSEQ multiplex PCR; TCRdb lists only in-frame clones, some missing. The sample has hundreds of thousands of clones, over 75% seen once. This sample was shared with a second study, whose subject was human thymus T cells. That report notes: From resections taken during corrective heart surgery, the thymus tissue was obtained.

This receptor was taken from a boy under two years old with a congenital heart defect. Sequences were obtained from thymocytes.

The CDR3 DNA follows: TGTGCCAGCAGCAGACAGGGACAGCAGTATGGCTACACCTTC. It codes for CASSRQGQQYGYTF. This chain connects TRBV14 to TRBJ1-2, with 7 bases fitting TRBD1. CDR3 length: 14 residues. The germline V gene has CDR1 SGHDN and CDR2 FVKESK. J was trimmed by 5 bases and V by 5 bases; bases with no gene match: 8.